Each of the 9 T cell receptor beta chains below was sequenced from the same sample in a study of blood T cell repertoires in COVID-19. Assay: immunoSEQ multiplex PCR; the TCRdb copy retains only in-frame clones and omits some. The sample yields some 260,000 clones, about 79% seen once. Sequenced sample: peripheral blood. Receptor source: a man older than 75 with acute or convalescent COVID-19.

This clone was observed a few times. The V call is TRBV7-2, the J call TRBJ2-7; 7 nucleotides line up with TRBD2. J gave up 0 bases and V 5 bases, and 13 bases lay outside the gene matches. CDR1 is SGHTA, CDR2 FQGNSA, per germline. The length of the CDR3 is 17 residues. CDR3 nucleotides: TGTGCCAGCAGCCCTAAACCACCGGGACTAAGCTCCTACGAGCAGTACTTC. Its protein product is CASSPKPPGLSSYEQYF. Complete variable domain (other parts from reference TRBV7-2 and TRBJ2-7): GAGVSQSPSNKVTEKGKDVELRCDPISGHTALYWYRQSLGQGLEFLIYFQGNSAPDKSGLPSDRFSAERTGGSVSTLTIQRTQQEDSAVYLCASSPKPPGLSSYEQYFGPGTRLTVT.

This clone was observed a single time. The J gene is TRBJ1-5, the V gene TRBV20-1, with D possibly being TRBD1 (5 bases). The germline V and J ends were trimmed by 3 bases and 7 bases, with 19 bases remaining between them. Germline V lookup: CDR1 DFQATT, CDR2 SNEGSKA (reference sequence). The CDR3 contains 15 residues. CDR3 residues: CSASPGLPGNQPQHF. The CDR3 region has the DNA TGCAGTGCTAGTCCGGGACTCCCCGGGAACCAGCCCCAGCATTTT.

This clone was picked up a small number of times. The rearrangement links TRBV12-3 or TRBV12-4 to TRBJ2-7, with 8 bases that match TRBD2. V shed 5 bases, J shed 7 bases, and the junction held 7 bases outside the gene matches. The CDR3 extends over 13 amino acids. The CDR3, as DNA: TGTGCCAGCAGTCAGAGCGGGGGTCGGGAGCAGTACTTC. Translation gives CASSQSGGREQYF.

The genes are TRBV4-1 and TRBJ1-2; 7 bases agree with TRBD1. V dropped 4 bases and J dropped 0; count of bases not matched to a gene: 11. The CDR3 extends over 17 amino acids. Germline V gene data show CDR1 as MGHRA and CDR2 as YSYEKL. The chain's CDR3 is CASSPRGEQLTNYGYTF. CDR3 coding DNA: TGCGCCAGCAGCCCCAGGGGGGAACAGTTGACTAACTATGGCTACACCTTC.

The chain couples TRBV5-1 to TRBJ1-2, with D possibly TRBD1 on 5 matching bases. The V and J ends lost 4 bases and 4 bases respectively, with 20 bases between them. The CDR3 is 16 residues long. In germline, CDR1 is SGHRS, CDR2 YFSETQ. Written as DNA, the CDR3 is TGCGCCAGCAGCCCAGAGACAGCACGAGCCCTCTATGGCTACACCTTC. Protein: CASSPETARALYGYTF. Complete variable domain (other parts from reference TRBV5-1 and TRBJ1-2): KAGVTQTPRYLIKTRGQQVTLSCSPISGHRSVSWYQQTPGQGLQFLFEYFSETQRNKGNFPGRFSGRQFSNSRSEMNVSTLELGDSALYLCASSPETARALYGYTFGSGTRLTVV.

The CDR3 loop is CASKDWDLATNEKLFF. The CDR3 DNA reads as TGTGCCAGCAAGGATTGGGACTTAGCAACTAATGAAAAACTGTTTTTT. The rearrangement links TRBV6-6 to TRBJ1-4, with TRBD1 as a possible D gene (5 bases). Germline V gene data show CDR1 as MNHNY and CDR2 as SVGAGI (reference sequence). The CDR3 is 16 residues long. V was cut by 7 bases and J by 0 bases, with 15 bases left in between.

In its sample, this clone was seen a few times. V usage is TRBV3-1 (or the pseudogene TRBV3-2) and J usage is TRBJ1-3; 10 bases are shared with TRBD1. The trim removed 3 bases at V and 9 bases at J, leaving 5 bases unmatched. The CDR3 loop spans 14 amino acids. The V gene's germline CDR1 is LGHDT and CDR2 YNNKEL (reference sequence). The CDR3 DNA sequence: TGTGCCAGCAGCCAGACAGGGGGCTATACCACCATATATTTT. Its protein is CASSQTGGYTTIYF.

For this clone: This sample includes further DNA sequences coding for the same CDR3. The chain recombines TRBV28 with TRBJ1-5, with 11 positions matching TRBD1. CDR3 length: 14 residues. Germline V gives CDR1 MDHEN, CDR2 SYDVKM. The junction had 4 bases not matched to a gene; V was cut back by 6 bases and J by 6 bases. CDR3 sequence (DNA): TGTGCCAGCAGAGGACAGGGGGCCGGTCAGCCCCAGCATTTT. It translates to CASRGQGAGQPQHF.

The chain carries TRBV4-2 and TRBJ2-3, with 7 bases fitting TRBD2. The CDR3 loop spans 14 amino acids. The V gene's germline CDR1 is LGHNA and CDR2 YNFKEQ. V lost 1 base, J lost 6 bases, and 4 bases stayed unmatched. This CDR3 is CASSQAAGPDTQYF. As DNA, the CDR3 is TGTGCCAGCAGCCAAGCAGCGGGGCCGGATACGCAGTATTTT.